This T cell receptor beta chain was identified in a study of blood T cell repertoires in COVID-19 (dated by TCRdb to the early 2020s). Regarding the research as a whole: The collaborator samples originated in the United States, Italy and Spain and spanned the acute and convalescent phases of COVID-19. Sample metadata almost always included a de-identified subject ID, COVID-19 status, age in years and sex. Subjects who had been exposed to COVID-19, were actively infected with it, or had recovered from it provided the deeply sampled blood TCRbeta repertoires that made up the dataset. The repertoires were released in a freely available public database meant as a resource for research on the immune response to SARS-CoV-2. The material from the prospective study consisted of cDNA or gDNA derived from T cells, B-cell-depleted T cells, or PBMCs. Where available, HLA class I and class II types were obtained from metadata supplied by the sample provider rather than from assay-based typing. The samples were drawn from two sources: the first 160 participants of the ongoing ImmuneRACE study, and 1,254 subjects contributed by 6 global collaborators. Overall study results and their limits: The amount of clinical and demographic metadata varied by source and participant and was provided uncurated.

Regarding this clone: Its recognized antigen is unknown. The record has no base qualities; no much larger clone is one base away.

Each collaborating institution followed its own protocols to collect whole blood in K2EDTA tubes. Collaborator samples were shipped for TCRbeta analysis as frozen whole blood, isolated PBMCs, or DNA extracted from either sample type. TCRbeta CDR3 regions were amplified from genomic DNA using the immunoSEQ Assay, a bias-controlled multiplex PCR. The authors processed their data as follows. The number of nucleated cells in each sample was estimated by amplification of reference gene primers within the assay. To quantify the absolute abundance of each unique TCRbeta CDR3 rearrangement, sequence reads were collapsed and filtered. For each sample, productive Simpson clonality was calculated as the square root of Simpson's diversity index across productive rearrangements. Drawn from immuneACCESS, this table holds only the in-frame rearrangements with V and J called that TCRdb kept. Clones are partly lost; checked studies trace under half to an unresolved V gene and leave the rest unexplained. V and J calls and clone size are as listed in that table; D and trimming were resolved from the DNA. This sample gives about 39,000 clones in total; around 85% of them show up just once. Roughly 9.9% of the sample comes from the top ten.

From the cysteine up to the phenylalanine, the CDR3 has a length of 13 residues. Only CDR3 DNA remains: 39 bases, in frame from the first base. Taken from the germline V gene, the CDR1 and CDR2 loops are MNHEY and SVGAGI. After removal of 11 bases from V and 4 bases from J, the junction retains 8 bases not matched to a gene. The source material was peripheral blood. The chain is assembled from TRBV6-5 and TRBJ1-1, with TRBD1 matching 9 junction bases. This receptor was identified in a human donor in a cohort sampled during active COVID-19. CDR3 protein: CAARPTGGTEAFF. The DNA sequence follows: TGTGCCGCTCGACCGACAGGGGGCACTGAAGCTTTCTTT.